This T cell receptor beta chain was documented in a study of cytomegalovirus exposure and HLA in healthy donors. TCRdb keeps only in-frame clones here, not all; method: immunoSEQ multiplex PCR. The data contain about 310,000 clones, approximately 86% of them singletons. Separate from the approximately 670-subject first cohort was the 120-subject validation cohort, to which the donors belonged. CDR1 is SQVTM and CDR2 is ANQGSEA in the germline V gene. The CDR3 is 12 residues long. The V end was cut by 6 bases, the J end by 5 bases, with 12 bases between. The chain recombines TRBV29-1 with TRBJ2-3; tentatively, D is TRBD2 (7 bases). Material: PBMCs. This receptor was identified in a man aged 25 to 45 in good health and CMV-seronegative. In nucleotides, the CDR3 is TGCAGCGTGGGGGGGGCGGGAGATACGCAGTATTTT. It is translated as CSVGGAGDTQYF.